This T cell receptor (beta chain) was sequenced during a study of T cell changes during pregnancy in multiple sclerosis. The data were produced by immunoSEQ multiplex PCR, yet TCRdb's version contains in-frame clones alone and is incomplete. The table includes about 86,000 clones, approximately 90% detected once. Trimming at V came to 0 bases and at J to 7 bases, leaving 9 bases not matched to a gene. The CDR3 spans 16 residues. Germline CDR1 LGHNA, CDR2 YSLEER. This chain connects TRBV4-3 to TRBJ2-4, with 7 positions matching TRBD1. This sequence originates from a female donor in good health, enrolled as a control in a pregnancy study. Sample: peripheral blood, taken in the first trimester of pregnancy. The CDR3 coding sequence is TGCGCCAGCAGCCAAGAACCTTCTCTACAGGGGAACATTCAGTACTTC. Its protein is CASSQEPSLQGNIQYF.